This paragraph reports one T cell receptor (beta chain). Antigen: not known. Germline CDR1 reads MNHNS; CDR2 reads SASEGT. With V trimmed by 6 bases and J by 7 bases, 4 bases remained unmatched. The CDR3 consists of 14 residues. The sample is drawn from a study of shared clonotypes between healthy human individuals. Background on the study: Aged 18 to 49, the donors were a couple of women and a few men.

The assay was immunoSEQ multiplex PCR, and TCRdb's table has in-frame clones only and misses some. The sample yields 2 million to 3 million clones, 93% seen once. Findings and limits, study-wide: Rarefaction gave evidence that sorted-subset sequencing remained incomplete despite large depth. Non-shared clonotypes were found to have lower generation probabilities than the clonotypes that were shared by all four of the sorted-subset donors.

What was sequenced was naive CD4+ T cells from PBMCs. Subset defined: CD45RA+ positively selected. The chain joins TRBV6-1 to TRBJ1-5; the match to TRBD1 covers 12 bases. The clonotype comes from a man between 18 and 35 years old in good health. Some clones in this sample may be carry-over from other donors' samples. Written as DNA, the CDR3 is TGTGCCAGCAGGGGGACAGGGGGCGAGCAGCCCCAGCATTTT. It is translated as CASRGTGGEQPQHF.